A selection of T cell receptor beta chains follows, all from one sample in a study of siplizumab effects on memory and regulatory T cells. The table came from immunoSEQ multiplex PCR; TCRdb's copy has only in-frame clones and leaves some out. Counted here are about 120,000 clones, 94% occurring once; the ten biggest clones make up roughly 1.7%. Material: non-Treg CD4+ T cells sorted from blood. The source is a human donor in good health. Each CDR3 is given with its conserved first and last residue. The D gene is left open where the match is weak. The listing skips clone size in some rows; elsewhere it reads once, few, many or a size class.

d_call: NA; clone_size: NA; v_call: TRBV7-9; j_call: TRBJ2-7; cdr3_aa: CASSSQGSLSYEQYF; cdr3_nt: TGTGCCAGCAGCTCGCAGGGCTCCCTCTCCTACGAGCAGTACTTC
d_call: NA; clone_size: NA; v_call: TRBV6-5; j_call: TRBJ1-3; cdr3_aa: CASSRRGSGNTIYF; cdr3_nt: TGTGCCAGCAGTCGGAGGGGGTCTGGAAACACCATATATTTT
d_call: NA; clone_size: NA; v_call: TRBV29-1; j_call: TRBJ2-7; cdr3_aa: CSVAPRVASYEQYF; cdr3_nt: TGCAGCGTTGCGCCCAGGGTTGCCTCCTACGAGCAGTACTTC
d_call: NA; clone_size: NA; v_call: TRBV6-5; j_call: TRBJ2-7; cdr3_aa: CASSLYRDSYEQYF; cdr3_nt: TGTGCCAGCAGTTTGTACCGGGACTCCTACGAGCAGTACTTC
d_call: TRBD1; clone_size: few; v_call: TRBV19; j_call: TRBJ1-2; cdr3_aa: CASSIWPRGASHYGYTF; cdr3_nt: TGTGCCAGTAGTATATGGCCCAGGGGGGCGTCTCACTATGGCTACACCTTC
d_call: TRBD2; clone_size: once; v_call: TRBV15; j_call: TRBJ2-5; cdr3_aa: CATRLAGGPQTQYF; cdr3_nt: TGTGCCACCAGACTAGCGGGGGGGCCTCAGACCCAGTACTTC
d_call: NA; clone_size: NA; v_call: TRBV7-6; j_call: TRBJ1-3; cdr3_aa: CASSLVERASGNTIYF; cdr3_nt: TGTGCCAGCAGCTTAGTAGAGAGGGCCTCTGGAAACACCATATATTTT
d_call: NA; clone_size: NA; v_call: TRBV18; j_call: TRBJ1-4; cdr3_aa: CASSPEQGVKLFF; cdr3_nt: TGTGCCAGCTCACCCGAACAAGGGGTGAAACTGTTTTTT
d_call: TRBD2; clone_size: NA; v_call: TRBV15; j_call: TRBJ2-2; cdr3_aa: CATSREAGVGELFF; cdr3_nt: TGTGCCACCAGCAGAGAAGCGGGAGTCGGGGAGCTGTTTTTT
d_call: NA; clone_size: once; v_call: TRBV4-2; j_call: TRBJ2-2; cdr3_aa: CASRVEKTNTGELFF; cdr3_nt: TGTGCCAGCAGAGTAGAAAAAACGAACACCGGGGAGCTGTTTTTT
d_call: NA; clone_size: NA; v_call: TRBV27; j_call: TRBJ2-7; cdr3_aa: CASSSPSTARTYEQYF; cdr3_nt: TGTGCCAGCAGCTCCCCGTCGACAGCGAGAACGTACGAGCAGTACTTC
d_call: TRBD2; clone_size: NA; v_call: TRBV9; j_call: TRBJ2-1; cdr3_aa: CASSVGFGTRIYNEQFF; cdr3_nt: TGTGCCAGCAGCGTAGGCTTCGGGACTAGAATCTACAATGAGCAGTTCTTC
d_call: TRBD1; clone_size: NA; v_call: TRBV27; j_call: TRBJ1-4; cdr3_aa: CASSIRGQDEKLFF; cdr3_nt: TGTGCCAGCAGTATTAGGGGGCAAGATGAAAAACTGTTTTTT
d_call: NA; clone_size: NA; v_call: TRBV10-1; j_call: TRBJ2-7; cdr3_aa: CASSRTPNYYEQYF; cdr3_nt: TGCGCCAGCAGTCGGACACCCAACTACTACGAGCAGTACTTC
d_call: TRBD1; clone_size: once; v_call: TRBV27; j_call: TRBJ2-5; cdr3_aa: CASRHRGGETQYF; cdr3_nt: TGTGCCAGCAGACACAGGGGCGGCGAGACCCAGTACTTC
d_call: TRBD1; clone_size: NA; v_call: TRBV5-1; j_call: TRBJ1-1; cdr3_aa: CASSMTGATEAFF; cdr3_nt: TGCGCCAGCAGCATGACAGGGGCCACTGAAGCTTTCTTT
d_call: NA; clone_size: NA; v_call: TRBV5-1; j_call: TRBJ1-5; cdr3_aa: CASSLNGVSNQPQHF; cdr3_nt: TGCGCCAGCAGCTTGAATGGGGTTAGCAATCAGCCCCAGCATTTT
d_call: NA; clone_size: NA; v_call: TRBV9; j_call: TRBJ2-6; cdr3_aa: CASSVGPVSGANVLTF; cdr3_nt: TGTGCCAGCAGCGTAGGTCCAGTCTCTGGGGCCAACGTCCTGACTTTC
d_call: TRBD1; clone_size: NA; v_call: TRBV11-2; j_call: TRBJ1-3; cdr3_aa: CASSLRGPSGNTIYF; cdr3_nt: TGTGCCAGCAGCTTAAGGGGGCCCTCTGGAAACACCATATATTTT
d_call: NA; clone_size: NA; v_call: TRBV19; j_call: TRBJ2-6; cdr3_aa: CASRSSGANVLTF; cdr3_nt: TGTGCCAGTAGGAGCTCCGGGGCCAACGTCCTGACTTTC
d_call: NA; clone_size: NA; v_call: TRBV2; j_call: TRBJ2-5; cdr3_aa: CASSNRGLETQYF; cdr3_nt: TGTGCCAGCAGTAACCGGGGCCTGGAGACCCAGTACTTC
d_call: NA; clone_size: NA; v_call: TRBV25-1; j_call: TRBJ2-7; cdr3_aa: CASSGTASYEQYF; cdr3_nt: TGTGCCAGCAGTGGGACGGCGAGCTACGAGCAGTACTTC
d_call: NA; clone_size: NA; v_call: TRBV10-3; j_call: TRBJ1-2; cdr3_aa: CAISEGTGPFDYGYTF; cdr3_nt: TGTGCCATCAGTGAGGGAACGGGCCCTTTCGACTATGGCTACACCTTC
d_call: NA; clone_size: once; v_call: TRBV7-9; j_call: TRBJ1-5; cdr3_aa: CASSLLDNQPQHF; cdr3_nt: TGTGCCAGCAGCTTGCTAGATAATCAGCCCCAGCATTTT